These T cell receptor beta chains were read from a single sample in a study of blood T cell repertoires in COVID-19. The data were produced by immunoSEQ multiplex PCR, yet TCRdb's version contains in-frame clones alone and is incomplete. Found here are 35,000 to 40,000 clones, about 85% of them singletons; the top ten hold roughly 29%. Sequenced input: peripheral blood. The receptors originated from an older man with active or convalescent COVID-19. The CDR3 runs from the conserved cysteine through the conserved F or W. The D gene is left open where the match is weak. The size field is filled for only some rows; it gives once, few, many or a size class.

J gene: TRBJ1-4
clone size: -
D gene: TRBD1
V gene: TRBV6-5
CDR3 DNA: TGTGCCAGCAGTTATGAGGGGGCAGATAATGAAAAACTGTTTTTT
CDR3 protein: CASSYEGADNEKLFF

J gene: TRBJ1-5
clone size: -
D gene: -
V gene: TRBV27
CDR3 DNA: TGTGCCAGCAGCACCGGGACAAACACAAATCAGCCCCAGCATTTT
CDR3 protein: CASSTGTNTNQPQHF

J gene: TRBJ2-3
clone size: -
D gene: -
V gene: TRBV7-2
CDR3 DNA: TGTGCCAGCAGCGCCGTGGACACCGCAGATACGCAGTATTTT
CDR3 protein: CASSAVDTADTQYF

J gene: TRBJ2-2
clone size: -
D gene: TRBD1
V gene: TRBV5-1
CDR3 DNA: TGCGCCAGCAGCTTGACAGGGGACCCTAAAACCGGGGAGCTGTTTTTT
CDR3 protein: CASSLTGDPKTGELFF

J gene: TRBJ1-6
clone size: -
D gene: -
V gene: TRBV5-5
CDR3 DNA: TGTGCCAGCAGCTTGTCGGCAGGGGCTAATTCACCCCTCCACTTT
CDR3 protein: CASSLSAGANSPLHF

J gene: TRBJ2-7
clone size: -
D gene: TRBD1
V gene: TRBV5-1
CDR3 DNA: TGCGCCAGCAGCTTGGCCGGAAGGACAGGTTACCACGAGCAGTACTTC
CDR3 protein: CASSLAGRTGYHEQYF

J gene: TRBJ2-1
clone size: -
D gene: -
V gene: TRBV10-3
CDR3 DNA: TGTGCCACCGCTAATTTTGTTGGCAATGAGCAGTTCTTC
CDR3 protein: CATANFVGNEQFF

J gene: TRBJ2-6
clone size: few
D gene: -
V gene: TRBV19
CDR3 DNA: TGTGCCAGTAGCCCCACAGCCTCTGGGGCCAACGTCCTGACTTTC
CDR3 protein: CASSPTASGANVLTF

J gene: TRBJ2-7
clone size: once
D gene: TRBD1
V gene: TRBV6-5
CDR3 DNA: TGTGCCAGCAGGGCAGGGGGCACCGCCTACGAGCAGTACTTC
CDR3 protein: CASRAGGTAYEQYF

J gene: TRBJ1-2
clone size: -
D gene: TRBD1
V gene: TRBV24-1
CDR3 DNA: TGTGCCACCAGTGATCCCTACAAACTGTCACAGGGGGCGTTGGGCTACACCTTC
CDR3 protein: CATSDPYKLSQGALGYTF

J gene: TRBJ2-7
clone size: few
D gene: -
V gene: TRBV5-4
CDR3 DNA: TGTGCCAGCAGCTTGAATCGGGCAGGGTTGGAGCAGTACTTC
CDR3 protein: CASSLNRAGLEQYF

J gene: TRBJ1-6
clone size: -
D gene: -
V gene: TRBV29-1
CDR3 DNA: TGCAGCGTCCGAACGGACAGCTTGAATTCACCCCTCCACTTT
CDR3 protein: CSVRTDSLNSPLHF

J gene: TRBJ2-3
clone size: -
D gene: TRBD2
V gene: TRBV4-3
CDR3 DNA: TGCGCCAGCAGCCAACTTAGCGGGGGAAAAACAGATACGCAGTATTTT
CDR3 protein: CASSQLSGGKTDTQYF

J gene: TRBJ2-2
clone size: few
D gene: TRBD1
V gene: TRBV7-3
CDR3 DNA: TGTGCCAGCAGGACCGACAGGGGGAGCGGGGAGCTGTTTTTT
CDR3 protein: CASRTDRGSGELFF

J gene: TRBJ2-2
clone size: -
D gene: TRBD2
V gene: TRBV6-2/TRBV6-3
CDR3 DNA: TGTGCCAGCAGCGTTCCGTTAGCGGGAGGACCCGGGGAGCTGTTTTTT
CDR3 protein: CASSVPLAGGPGELFF

J gene: TRBJ2-1
clone size: -
D gene: TRBD1
V gene: TRBV5-1
CDR3 DNA: TGCGCCAGCAGCTCGGGACAGGGAGACAATGAGCAGTTCTTC
CDR3 protein: CASSSGQGDNEQFF

J gene: TRBJ2-1
clone size: -
D gene: -
V gene: TRBV7-3
CDR3 DNA: TGTGCCAGCAGCTTAAGGTCTAGCGCTAGCTCCTACAATGAGCAGTTCTTC
CDR3 protein: CASSLRSSASSYNEQFF

J gene: TRBJ2-7
clone size: -
D gene: -
V gene: TRBV4-3
CDR3 DNA: TGCGCCAGCAGCCAAGAACTAGCTGTGGAGCAGTACTTC
CDR3 protein: CASSQELAVEQYF

J gene: TRBJ1-5
clone size: -
D gene: TRBD1
V gene: TRBV6-2/TRBV6-3
CDR3 DNA: TGTGCCAGCAGTTACCTGGACAGGGGCCGTGATCAGCCCCAGCATTTT
CDR3 protein: CASSYLDRGRDQPQHF

J gene: TRBJ2-3
clone size: -
D gene: -
V gene: TRBV5-1
CDR3 DNA: TGCGCCAGCAGCTTGGGGTCAGACACAGATACGCAGTATTTT
CDR3 protein: CASSLGSDTDTQYF

J gene: TRBJ2-5
clone size: -
D gene: TRBD2
V gene: TRBV6-5
CDR3 DNA: TGTGCCAGCAGTTATGGGACTAGCGATAGGACCCAGTACTTC
CDR3 protein: CASSYGTSDRTQYF

J gene: TRBJ2-7
clone size: -
D gene: TRBD1
V gene: TRBV19
CDR3 DNA: TGTGCCAGTAGTACGCGGTCCCGGGACAGTCAAATCTTC
CDR3 protein: CASSTRSRDSQIF

J gene: TRBJ1-3
clone size: -
D gene: TRBD1
V gene: TRBV2
CDR3 DNA: TGTGCCAGCAGAGACCAGCGGACAGGGGCAGGAAACACCATATATTTT
CDR3 protein: CASRDQRTGAGNTIYF

J gene: TRBJ2-1
clone size: -
D gene: TRBD2
V gene: TRBV6-2/TRBV6-3
CDR3 DNA: TGTGCCAGCAGTAATCCGGGACTACCTTACAATGAGCAGTTCTTC
CDR3 protein: CASSNPGLPYNEQFF

J gene: TRBJ1-1
clone size: -
D gene: -
V gene: TRBV10-3
CDR3 DNA: TGTGCCATCAGTGAGTTAGTTCAGGGTGGGGCTTTCTTT
CDR3 protein: CAISELVQGGAFF

J gene: TRBJ1-3
clone size: -
D gene: TRBD1
V gene: TRBV25-1
CDR3 DNA: TGTGCCAGCAGTGAGGGTAGACAGGGGGACACCATATATTTT
CDR3 protein: CASSEGRQGDTIYF

J gene: TRBJ2-3
clone size: -
D gene: -
V gene: TRBV5-4
CDR3 DNA: TGTGCCAGCAGCTTTGAGTTACGCGATTCAGATACGCAGTATTTT
CDR3 protein: CASSFELRDSDTQYF

J gene: TRBJ2-3
clone size: -
D gene: TRBD2
V gene: TRBV7-2
CDR3 DNA: TGTGCCAGCAGCTTTGGACTAGCGGGGGGCGAGGGTACGCAGTATTTT
CDR3 protein: CASSFGLAGGEGTQYF

J gene: TRBJ1-2
clone size: once
D gene: -
V gene: TRBV29-1
CDR3 DNA: TGCAGCGTCACCCCCCGACTCGGAGGGGGCTACACCTTC
CDR3 protein: CSVTPRLGGGYTF

J gene: TRBJ1-1
clone size: -
D gene: -
V gene: TRBV5-1
CDR3 DNA: TGCGCCAGCAGCGTACAGGTGAACACTGAAGCTTTCTTT
CDR3 protein: CASSVQVNTEAFF

J gene: TRBJ1-1
clone size: -
D gene: -
V gene: TRBV19
CDR3 DNA: TGTGCCAGTAGTATAGCCATTAACACTGAAGCTTTCTTT
CDR3 protein: CASSIAINTEAFF

J gene: TRBJ2-5
clone size: -
D gene: -
V gene: TRBV12-3/TRBV12-4
CDR3 DNA: TGTGCCAGCAGTTTGCCCCAGGGCACCCAGTACTTC
CDR3 protein: CASSLPQGTQYF

J gene: TRBJ1-1
clone size: -
D gene: -
V gene: TRBV19
CDR3 DNA: TGTGCCAGTAGTATCGGGTGGGGGCTTGCTAAGGCTTTCTTT
CDR3 protein: CASSIGWGLAKAFF

J gene: TRBJ2-1
clone size: -
D gene: TRBD2
V gene: TRBV20-1
CDR3 DNA: TGTAGTGGGGGAGCGGGGAATGAGCAGTTCTTC
CDR3 protein: CSGGAGNEQFF

J gene: TRBJ2-2
clone size: -
D gene: TRBD2
V gene: TRBV7-3
CDR3 DNA: TGTGCCAGCAGCTTAGGACTAGCGGGGGCGGACGGGGAGCTGTTTTTT
CDR3 protein: CASSLGLAGADGELFF

J gene: TRBJ2-3
clone size: -
D gene: TRBD1
V gene: TRBV5-4
CDR3 DNA: TGTGCCAGCAGCCTCGGACAGGGTTCAGATACGCAGTATTTT
CDR3 protein: CASSLGQGSDTQYF

J gene: TRBJ2-2
clone size: few
D gene: -
V gene: TRBV5-1
CDR3 DNA: TGCGCCAGCAGCTCCCTAAGTTCCGGGGAGCTGTTTTTT
CDR3 protein: CASSSLSSGELFF

J gene: TRBJ1-1
clone size: -
D gene: -
V gene: TRBV25-1
CDR3 DNA: TGTGCCAGCAGTGAAGTCTCGGGGACACATGAAGCTTTCTTT
CDR3 protein: CASSEVSGTHEAFF

J gene: TRBJ2-7
clone size: -
D gene: -
V gene: TRBV9
CDR3 DNA: TGTGCCAGCAGCCTCGACAGTTCCTACGAGCAGTACTTC
CDR3 protein: CASSLDSSYEQYF

J gene: TRBJ1-5
clone size: few
D gene: TRBD1
V gene: TRBV19
CDR3 DNA: TGTGCCAGTAGTATGGGACAGGGTGTTGTAAAAAGCAATCAGCCCCAGCATTTT
CDR3 protein: CASSMGQGVVKSNQPQHF

J gene: TRBJ2-7
clone size: -
D gene: -
V gene: TRBV6-2/TRBV6-3
CDR3 DNA: TGTGCCAGCAGTCGCAATACAGGGACCTACTACGAGCAGTACTTC
CDR3 protein: CASSRNTGTYYEQYF

J gene: TRBJ1-2
clone size: -
D gene: -
V gene: TRBV2
CDR3 DNA: TGTGCCAGCGTTAGCAACCAACGAAGACGGGGCTACACCTTC
CDR3 protein: CASVSNQRRRGYTF

J gene: TRBJ1-6
clone size: -
D gene: -
V gene: TRBV19
CDR3 DNA: TGTGCCAGTAGCCTTGGACAGTTTAATTCACCCCTCCACTTT
CDR3 protein: CASSLGQFNSPLHF

J gene: TRBJ2-6
clone size: few
D gene: -
V gene: TRBV5-4
CDR3 DNA: TGTGCCAGCAGCTTGGGTTCCCGCTCTGGGGCCAACGTCCTGACTTTC
CDR3 protein: CASSLGSRSGANVLTF

J gene: TRBJ1-3
clone size: once
D gene: -
V gene: TRBV10-2
CDR3 DNA: TGCGCCAGCAGTGAACTTGTCACGGGAAACACCATATATTTT
CDR3 protein: CASSELVTGNTIYF

J gene: TRBJ2-1
clone size: -
D gene: TRBD2
V gene: TRBV15
CDR3 DNA: TGTGCCACCACCCCCGCGGTAGCGGGAACCGAGCAGTTCTTC
CDR3 protein: CATTPAVAGTEQFF

J gene: TRBJ2-3
clone size: -
D gene: -
V gene: TRBV5-1
CDR3 DNA: TGCGCCAGCAGCTTGGGGGGCCTGACAGGATTCACAGATACGCAGTATTTT
CDR3 protein: CASSLGGLTGFTDTQYF

J gene: TRBJ1-5
clone size: -
D gene: TRBD1
V gene: TRBV7-2
CDR3 DNA: TGTGCCAGCAGCTTTGTTTGGACAGGGGGTAATCAGCCCCAGCATTTT
CDR3 protein: CASSFVWTGGNQPQHF

J gene: TRBJ1-1
clone size: -
D gene: TRBD1
V gene: TRBV6-4
CDR3 DNA: TGTGCCAGCAGAGCGGGACAGGCGAACACTGAAGCTTTCTTT
CDR3 protein: CASRAGQANTEAFF

J gene: TRBJ1-5
clone size: -
D gene: -
V gene: TRBV28
CDR3 DNA: TGTGCCAGCAGTTTATGGGGGAGTAATCAGCCCCAGCATTTT
CDR3 protein: CASSLWGSNQPQHF

J gene: TRBJ1-1
clone size: once
D gene: TRBD1
V gene: TRBV5-1
CDR3 DNA: TGCGCCAGCAGCTGGGGGGACAGGAACACTGAAGCTTTCTTT
CDR3 protein: CASSWGDRNTEAFF

J gene: TRBJ2-7
clone size: once
D gene: TRBD2
V gene: TRBV5-5
CDR3 DNA: TGTGCCAGCAGCGGACTAGCAGGAGGGGAGCAGTACTTC
CDR3 protein: CASSGLAGGEQYF

J gene: TRBJ1-1
clone size: -
D gene: -
V gene: TRBV6-1
CDR3 DNA: TGTGCCAGCAGTGAAGAGTTAGACGGGGACTTAGATGAAGCTTTCTTT
CDR3 protein: CASSEELDGDLDEAFF